The rows below give T cell receptor beta chains drawn from one sample of a study of blood T cells in healthy people across ages. TCRdb reanalysed the 5' RACE reads using MiXCR and keeps one entry per CDR3 protein. This sample carries under 800,000 distinct CDR3 sequences, 21% of them seen once, and the ten largest clones take more than 3%. Material: blood. These receptors all come from a man aged 70-80 years in good health. Each CDR3 is given with its conserved first and last residue. A D gene is named only where the DNA matches it firmly. Part of the rows lack a size; the others show once, few, many or a class for expanded clones.

v_gene	abundance	j_gene	d_gene	CDR3aa	CDR3nt
TRBV21-1	.	TRBJ2-1	.	CASSNLRRDEQFF	TGTGCCAGCAGCAATCTAAGACGCGATGAGCAGTTCTTC
TRBV12-3/TRBV12-4	.	TRBJ2-7	TRBD1	CASSRTGKYEQYF	TGTGCCAGCAGCCGGACAGGGAAGTACGAGCAGTACTTC
TRBV6-5	few	TRBJ1-2	TRBD1	CASSYSGGEGVNYGYTF	TGTGCCAGCAGTTACTCAGGGGGCGAGGGGGTCAACTATGGCTACACCTTC
TRBV30	few	TRBJ2-7	TRBD2	CAWSGLGRPTSGLVYEQYF	TGTGCCTGGAGTGGATTAGGACGGCCGACTAGCGGGTTGGTCTACGAGCAGTACTTC
TRBV2	.	TRBJ2-1	TRBD2	CASSLDSGDNEQFF	TGTGCCAGCAGTTTAGATAGCGGGGACAATGAGCAGTTCTTC
TRBV11-2	.	TRBJ1-4	.	CASSFRDAGEKLFF	TGTGCCAGCAGCTTCCGGGACGCAGGTGAAAAACTGTTTTTT
TRBV28	few	TRBJ2-2	.	CASSLGYSGYGGELFF	TGTGCCAGCAGTTTAGGTTATTCGGGCTACGGAGGGGAGCTGTTTTTT
TRBV25-1	few	TRBJ2-7	.	CACSEGSGLSYEQYF	TGTGCCTGCAGTGAAGGTAGCGGACTCTCCTACGAGCAGTACTTC
TRBV14	few	TRBJ2-7	.	CASSQALAEQYF	TGTGCCAGCAGCCAGGCCCTAGCCGAGCAGTACTTC
TRBV5-1	.	TRBJ2-7	TRBD2	CASSFGGRAVEQYF	TGCGCCAGCAGCTTCGGCGGGAGGGCCGTCGAGCAGTACTTC
TRBV28	.	TRBJ1-1	.	CASSLSGRLNTEAFF	TGTGCCAGCAGTTTGTCCGGGCGGTTGAACACTGAAGCTTTCTTT
TRBV7-9	few	TRBJ2-1	TRBD1	CASSQGRRDRNEQFF	TGTGCCAGCAGCCAGGGACGACGGGACAGGAATGAGCAGTTCTTC
TRBV7-9	few	TRBJ2-1	TRBD2	CASSLLPSGHNEQFF	TGTGCCAGCAGCTTACTTCCTAGCGGGCACAATGAGCAGTTCTTC
TRBV12-3/TRBV12-4	many	TRBJ1-1	.	CASSLPPNTEAFF	TGTGCCAGCAGTCTCCCCCCGAACACTGAAGCTTTCTTT
TRBV9	.	TRBJ1-2	TRBD1	CASSVEDRVIGGYTF	TGTGCCAGCAGCGTAGAGGACAGGGTTATAGGCGGCTACACCTTC
TRBV20-1	few	TRBJ2-3	.	CSASGPELTDTQYF	TGCAGTGCTTCCGGGCCGGAGCTGACAGATACGCAGTATTTT
TRBV12-3/TRBV12-4	few	TRBJ2-7	TRBD1	CASSFSETGVYEQYF	TGTGCCAGCAGTTTTTCCGAGACAGGGGTCTACGAGCAGTACTTC
TRBV5-6	.	TRBJ2-5	TRBD1	CASSLVSRGRETQYF	TGTGCCAGCAGCTTGGTCTCAAGGGGGCGAGAGACCCAGTACTTC
TRBV7-2	many	TRBJ1-1	.	CASSLGKFSAFF	TGTGCCAGCAGCTTAGGAAAGTTTAGTGCTTTCTTT
TRBV5-1	few	TRBJ2-5	.	CASRRSPGRQETQYF	TGCGCCAGCAGAAGGTCCCCGGGGCGTCAAGAGACCCAGTACTTC
TRBV20-1	.	TRBJ2-7	.	CSARNRVTREQYF	TGCAGTGCTAGGAACAGGGTCACACGGGAGCAGTACTTC
TRBV12-3/TRBV12-4	few	TRBJ2-7	.	CASSLGSPGVYEQYF	TGTGCCAGCAGTCTAGGGAGTCCAGGGGTCTACGAGCAGTACTTC
TRBV20-1	few	TRBJ1-2	.	CSARSQAAYGYTF	TGCAGTGCTAGATCACAAGCTGCCTATGGCTACACCTTC
TRBV3-1	few	TRBJ2-3	TRBD1	CASSPTGGYTDTQYF	TGTGCCAGCAGCCCGACAGGGGGCTACACAGATACGCAGTATTTT
TRBV2	few	TRBJ2-1	TRBD2	CASSEALTSSYNEQFF	TGTGCCAGCAGTGAAGCGCTGACTAGCTCTTACAATGAGCAGTTCTTC
TRBV18	.	TRBJ2-4	.	CASSPPHSSKNIQYF	TGTGCCAGCTCACCACCCCACAGTAGCAAAAACATTCAGTACTTC
TRBV3-1	many	TRBJ2-7	.	CASSQSNRRAFEQYF	TGTGCCAGCAGCCAATCGAACCGGAGGGCGTTCGAGCAGTACTTC
TRBV2	.	TRBJ1-6	.	CASSPGSPLHF	TGTGCCAGCAGTCCCGGTTCACCCCTCCACTTT
TRBV2	many	TRBJ2-1	.	CASRPGLTYNEQFF	TGTGCCAGTAGACCGGGACTCACGTACAATGAGCAGTTCTTC
TRBV12-3/TRBV12-4	few	TRBJ2-6	.	CASSSGQPARANVLTF	TGTGCCAGCAGTTCAGGACAGCCCGCAAGGGCCAACGTCCTGACTTTC
TRBV12-5	few	TRBJ2-1	TRBD2	CASGSPGLAGGSYNEQFF	TGTGCTAGTGGTTCTCCGGGACTAGCGGGAGGTTCCTACAATGAGCAGTTCTTC
TRBV9	.	TRBJ2-7	.	CASSATGTREYEQYF	TGTGCCAGCAGCGCTACCGGGACACGCGAATACGAGCAGTACTTC
TRBV20-1	.	TRBJ2-7	TRBD2	CSAFPASGSSGSYEQYF	TGCAGTGCTTTTCCGGCTAGCGGGAGTTCGGGGTCCTACGAGCAGTACTTC
TRBV9	.	TRBJ2-7	TRBD1	CASSTGQSLYEQYF	TGTGCCAGCAGCACGGGACAGAGTCTTTACGAGCAGTACTTC
TRBV6-6	.	TRBJ2-1	TRBD2	CASSKISGRTGDEQFF	TGTGCCAGCAGTAAAATTAGCGGGAGGACGGGCGATGAGCAGTTCTTC
TRBV6-6	many	TRBJ2-7	.	CASSYSAGSYEQYF	TGTGCCAGCAGTTACTCAGCCGGGAGCTACGAGCAGTACTTC
TRBV6-6	few	TRBJ1-1	.	CASSNPVGDTEAFF	TGTGCCAGCAGTAACCCCGTGGGGGACACTGAAGCTTTCTTT
TRBV6-5	few	TRBJ2-1	.	CASSLEGSPYNEQFF	TGTGCCAGCAGCTTAGAGGGAAGCCCCTACAATGAGCAGTTCTTC
TRBV24-1	.	TRBJ1-2	.	CATSDGDPYGYTF	TGTGCCACCAGTGATGGGGACCCTTATGGCTACACCTTC
TRBV28	.	TRBJ1-2	.	CASSFWDYGYTF	TGTGCCAGCAGTTTCTGGGACTATGGCTACACCTTC
TRBV5-1	many	TRBJ2-5	TRBD1	CASSLGQEETQYF	TGTGCCAGCAGCCTAGGACAGGAGGAGACCCAGTACTTC
TRBV4-3	few	TRBJ2-1	TRBD1	CASSQDMRTGGYEQFF	TGCGCCAGCAGCCAAGATATGAGGACAGGCGGGTATGAGCAGTTCTTC
TRBV20-1	few	TRBJ2-3	TRBD2	CSAGTSGNTDTQYF	TGCAGTGCTGGAACTAGCGGAAACACAGATACGCAGTATTTT
TRBV18	.	TRBJ2-1	.	CANSPFLGGDEQFF	TGTGCCAACTCACCATTTCTCGGGGGAGATGAGCAGTTCTTC
TRBV29-1	.	TRBJ1-2	.	CSVNPQRGAEGYTF	TGCAGCGTTAACCCCCAGCGGGGGGCGGAAGGCTACACCTTC
TRBV5-1	.	TRBJ1-2	TRBD1	CASSTGDRGSYGYTF	TGCGCCAGCAGCACCGGTGACAGGGGGAGCTATGGCTACACCTTC